This T cell receptor (beta chain) was sequenced during a study of T cell changes during pregnancy in multiple sclerosis. Data came from immunoSEQ multiplex PCR; TCRdb stores just in-frame clones and leaves some out. The top ten hold approximately 0.7% of the sample, which has 40,000 to 45,000 clones, 90% seen once. The CDR3 loop spans 16 amino acids. This chain links TRBV21-1 with TRBJ1-6. TRBV21-1 is flagged as a pseudogene. This sample comprised CD4+ T cells from peripheral blood mononuclear cells, obtained before pregnancy. This TCR came from a female donor with multiple sclerosis, enrolled in a pregnancy study. The chain's CDR3 is CASIAWRISYNSPLHF. Written as DNA, the CDR3 is TGTGCCAGCATAGCATGGCGTATATCGTATAATTCACCCCTCCACTTT.